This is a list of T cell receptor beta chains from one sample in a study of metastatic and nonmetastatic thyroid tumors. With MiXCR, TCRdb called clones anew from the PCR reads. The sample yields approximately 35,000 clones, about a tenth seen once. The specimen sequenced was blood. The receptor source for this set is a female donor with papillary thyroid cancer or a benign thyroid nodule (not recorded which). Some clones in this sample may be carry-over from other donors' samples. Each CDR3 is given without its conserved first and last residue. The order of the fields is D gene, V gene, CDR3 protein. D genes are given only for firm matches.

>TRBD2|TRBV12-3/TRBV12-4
ASSPGLAGVGTGELF
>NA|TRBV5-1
ASWSGAGATNEKLF
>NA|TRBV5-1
ASSLAGVRNEQF
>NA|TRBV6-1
ASSPSGRIYGYT
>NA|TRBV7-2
ASSFHGEAF
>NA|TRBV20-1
SASPAGGGSNQPQH
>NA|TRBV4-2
ASSPYTGAVYGEQF
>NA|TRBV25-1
ASSESQGGETQY
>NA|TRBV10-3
AISGDQTGEKLF
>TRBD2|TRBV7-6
ASSLTSGSTDTQY
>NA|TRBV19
ASSLGDGTPRSPLH
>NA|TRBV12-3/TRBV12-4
ASSFGQGSYNEQF
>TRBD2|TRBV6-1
ASSLTGTRNNEQF
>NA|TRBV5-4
ACAGTVENTGELF
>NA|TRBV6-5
ASSYPGPGGKLF
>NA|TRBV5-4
ASGLEAENTDTQY
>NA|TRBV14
ASSQAGGAQY
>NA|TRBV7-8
ASSQLGGRAYDEQY
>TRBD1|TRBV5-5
ASSLWSGQGGETQY
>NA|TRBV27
ASRDSYTQY
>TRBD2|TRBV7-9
ASSLEAGEIGTQY
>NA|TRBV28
ASRPFNTEAF
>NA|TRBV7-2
ASSLDGQNYGYT
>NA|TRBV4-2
ASSPHPNIAETGELF
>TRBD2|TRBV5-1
ASSLWGEVILASGTEEQY
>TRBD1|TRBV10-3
AISEDRDYGGYT
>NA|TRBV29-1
SVERNANTEAF
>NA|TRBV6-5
ASSYDRGRSIQY
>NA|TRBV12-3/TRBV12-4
ASSLVDTQY
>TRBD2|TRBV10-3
AIGLAGRTGELF
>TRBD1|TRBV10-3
AISDKTGGTEAF
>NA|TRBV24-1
ATASGARTDTQY
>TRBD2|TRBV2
ASSELAGFTDTQY
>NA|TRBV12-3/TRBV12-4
ASRRDGTFNQPQH
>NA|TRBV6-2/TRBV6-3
ANTGSTRQETGNTIY
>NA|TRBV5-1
ASSKTGAPDTQY
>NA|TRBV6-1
ASRSGGKYEQY
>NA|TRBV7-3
ASSLTVVSPGELF
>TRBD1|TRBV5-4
ASSKHGQDTSYEQY
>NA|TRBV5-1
ASSPLGVGMRETQY
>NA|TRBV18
ASSPGNTEAF
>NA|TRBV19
ASAPSSRGETQY
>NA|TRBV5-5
ASSLGSLYGNEQF
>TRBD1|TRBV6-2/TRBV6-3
ASSNRQGLNYGYT
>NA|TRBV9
ASSVAGEDTEAF
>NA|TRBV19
ASSGQPGANVLT
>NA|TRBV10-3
AISDAAGSDEQF
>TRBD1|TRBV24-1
ATSDSTGGHETQY
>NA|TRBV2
ASRVAYEQY
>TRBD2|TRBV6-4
ASSEGDSGNNEQF